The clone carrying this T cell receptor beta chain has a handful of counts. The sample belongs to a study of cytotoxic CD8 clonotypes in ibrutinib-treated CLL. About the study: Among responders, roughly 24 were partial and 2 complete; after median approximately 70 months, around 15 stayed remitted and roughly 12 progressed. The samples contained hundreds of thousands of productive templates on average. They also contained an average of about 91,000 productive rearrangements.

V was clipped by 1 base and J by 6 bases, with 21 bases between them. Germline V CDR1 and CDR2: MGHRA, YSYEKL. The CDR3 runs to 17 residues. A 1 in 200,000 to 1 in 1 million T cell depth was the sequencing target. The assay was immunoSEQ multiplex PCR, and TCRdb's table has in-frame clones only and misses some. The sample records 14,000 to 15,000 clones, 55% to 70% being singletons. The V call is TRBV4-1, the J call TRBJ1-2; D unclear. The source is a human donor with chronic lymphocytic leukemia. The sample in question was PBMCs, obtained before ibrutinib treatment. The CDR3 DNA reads TGCGCCAGCAGCCAAGTTCTCCGGAGCCCCTATCTTCATGGCTACACCTTC. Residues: CASSQVLRSPYLHGYTF.